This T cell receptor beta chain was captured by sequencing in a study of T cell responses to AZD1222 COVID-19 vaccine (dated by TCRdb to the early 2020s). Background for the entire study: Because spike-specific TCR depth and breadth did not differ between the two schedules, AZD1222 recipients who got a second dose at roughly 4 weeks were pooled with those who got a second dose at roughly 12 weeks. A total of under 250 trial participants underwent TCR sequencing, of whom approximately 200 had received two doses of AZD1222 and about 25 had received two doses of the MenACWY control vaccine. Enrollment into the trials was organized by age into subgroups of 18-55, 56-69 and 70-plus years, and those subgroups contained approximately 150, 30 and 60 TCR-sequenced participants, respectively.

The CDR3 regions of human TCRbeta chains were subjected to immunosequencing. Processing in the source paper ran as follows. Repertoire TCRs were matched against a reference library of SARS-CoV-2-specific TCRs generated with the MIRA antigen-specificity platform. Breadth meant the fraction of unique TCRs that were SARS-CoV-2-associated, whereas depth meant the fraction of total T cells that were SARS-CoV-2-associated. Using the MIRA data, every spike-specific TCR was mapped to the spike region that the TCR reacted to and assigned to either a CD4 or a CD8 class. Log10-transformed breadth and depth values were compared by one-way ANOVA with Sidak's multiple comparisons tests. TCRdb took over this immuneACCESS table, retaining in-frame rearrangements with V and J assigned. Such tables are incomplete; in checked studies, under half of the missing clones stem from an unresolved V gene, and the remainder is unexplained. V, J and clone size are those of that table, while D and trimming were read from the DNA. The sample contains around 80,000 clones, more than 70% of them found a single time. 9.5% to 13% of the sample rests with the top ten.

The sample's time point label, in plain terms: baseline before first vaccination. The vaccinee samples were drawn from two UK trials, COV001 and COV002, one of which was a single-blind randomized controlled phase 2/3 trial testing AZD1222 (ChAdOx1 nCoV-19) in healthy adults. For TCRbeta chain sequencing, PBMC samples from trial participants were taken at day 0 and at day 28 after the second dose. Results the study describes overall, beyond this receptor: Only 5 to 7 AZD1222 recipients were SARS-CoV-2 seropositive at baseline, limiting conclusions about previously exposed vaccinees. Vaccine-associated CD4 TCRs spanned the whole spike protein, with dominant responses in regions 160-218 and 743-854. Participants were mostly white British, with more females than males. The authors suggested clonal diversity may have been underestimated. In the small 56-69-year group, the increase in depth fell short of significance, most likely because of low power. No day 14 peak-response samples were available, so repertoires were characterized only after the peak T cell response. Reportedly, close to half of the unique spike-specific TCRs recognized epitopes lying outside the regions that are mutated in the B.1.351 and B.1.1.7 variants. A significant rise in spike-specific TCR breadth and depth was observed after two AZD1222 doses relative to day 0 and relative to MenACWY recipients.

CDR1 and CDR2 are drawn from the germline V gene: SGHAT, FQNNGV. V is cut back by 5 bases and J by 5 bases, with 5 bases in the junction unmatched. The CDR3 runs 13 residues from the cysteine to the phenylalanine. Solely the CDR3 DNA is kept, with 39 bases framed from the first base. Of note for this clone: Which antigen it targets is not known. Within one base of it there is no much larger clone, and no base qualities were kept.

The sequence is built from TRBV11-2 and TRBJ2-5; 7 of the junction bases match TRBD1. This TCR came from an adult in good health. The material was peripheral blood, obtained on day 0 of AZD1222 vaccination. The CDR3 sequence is CASSPGQRETQYF. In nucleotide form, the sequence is TGTGCCAGCAGCCCGGGACAGCGGGAGACCCAGTACTTC.